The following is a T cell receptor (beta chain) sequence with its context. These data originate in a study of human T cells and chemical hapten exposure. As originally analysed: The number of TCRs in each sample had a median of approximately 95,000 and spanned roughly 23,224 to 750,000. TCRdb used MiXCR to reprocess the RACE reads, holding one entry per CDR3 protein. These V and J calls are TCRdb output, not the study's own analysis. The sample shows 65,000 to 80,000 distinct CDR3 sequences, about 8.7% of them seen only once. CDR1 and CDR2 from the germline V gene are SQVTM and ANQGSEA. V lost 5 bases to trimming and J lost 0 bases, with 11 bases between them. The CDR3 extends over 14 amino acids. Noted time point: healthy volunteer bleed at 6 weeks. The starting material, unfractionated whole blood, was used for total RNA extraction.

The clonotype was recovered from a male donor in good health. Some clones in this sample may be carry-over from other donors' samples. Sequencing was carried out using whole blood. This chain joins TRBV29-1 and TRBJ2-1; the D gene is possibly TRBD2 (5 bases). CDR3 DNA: TGCAGCGTTTCGGTAACTAGCTCCTACAATGAGCAGTTCTTC. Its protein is CSVSVTSSYNEQFF.